This TCR beta chain was identified in a study of T cells in Graves' hyperthyroidism and ophthalmopathy. With respect to this clonotype: The antigen is undetermined.

Amplified TCR beta CDR3 regions came from RNA transcripts. Initially, a first-round RT-PCR of the TCR CDR3 employed the HTBI primer set. From the multiplex PCR reads, TCRdb called clonotypes with MiXCR, one entry per CDR3 protein. The sample shows about 320,000 distinct CDR3 sequences, roughly 17% of them seen only once. The germline gives CDR1 DFQATT, CDR2 SNEGSKA (reference sequence). Trimming shortened V by 3 bases and J by 7 bases, and 9 bases separated the two germline ends. The CDR3 totals 12 residues. Notes on the study in general: Onset of ophthalmopathy came a median roughly 6.4 months after the model predicted it.

Sequenced material: blood. The receptor was derived from a young man with Graves' hyperthyroidism. This chain joins TRBV20-1 and TRBJ1-4; D not resolved. The CDR3 DNA follows: TGCAGTGCTAGTAGGGAGGGTGAAAAACTGTTTTTT. Translated: CSASREGEKLFF.